Described below is a single T cell receptor beta chain sequence and its context. The antigen remains undetermined. Germline values: CDR1 GTSNPN, CDR2 SVGIG (reference sequence). This CDR3 has 11 amino acids. Trimming shortened V by 3 bases and J by 5 bases, and 8 bases separated the two germline ends. The data were taken from a study of cytomegalovirus exposure and HLA in healthy donors. The PCR contained 60 Vbeta and 13 Jbeta primers. Sequencing was performed with immunoSEQ multiplex PCR; in TCRdb, only in-frame clones are kept and a portion is missing. Here the sample spans under 200,000 clones, roughly four fifths being singletons. Study-wide results and limits: The authors enumerated 180 or so TCR beta chains as linked to cytomegalovirus.

The source of this sequence is a woman in her forties or fifties in good health and CMV-seronegative. The material sequenced was PBMCs. This sequence joins TRBV30 and TRBJ2-7, with a weak D call TRBD1 (6 bases). The CDR3 protein is CAWSDRHEQYF. The CDR3 coding sequence is TGTGCCTGGAGCGACAGGCACGAGCAGTACTTC.